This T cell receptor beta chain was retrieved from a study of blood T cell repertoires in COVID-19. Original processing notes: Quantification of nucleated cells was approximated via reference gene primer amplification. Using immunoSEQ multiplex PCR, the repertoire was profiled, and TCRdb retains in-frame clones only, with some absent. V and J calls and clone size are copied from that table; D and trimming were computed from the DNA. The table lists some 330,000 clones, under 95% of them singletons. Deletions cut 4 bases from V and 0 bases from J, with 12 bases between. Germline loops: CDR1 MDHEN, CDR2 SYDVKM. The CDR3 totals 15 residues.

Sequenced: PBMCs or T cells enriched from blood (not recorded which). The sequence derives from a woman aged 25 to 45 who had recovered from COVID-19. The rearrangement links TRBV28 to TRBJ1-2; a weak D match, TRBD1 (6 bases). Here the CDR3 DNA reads TGTGCCAGCAGTTCCTGGACAGACACTAACTATGGCTACACCTTC. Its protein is CASSSWTDTNYGYTF.